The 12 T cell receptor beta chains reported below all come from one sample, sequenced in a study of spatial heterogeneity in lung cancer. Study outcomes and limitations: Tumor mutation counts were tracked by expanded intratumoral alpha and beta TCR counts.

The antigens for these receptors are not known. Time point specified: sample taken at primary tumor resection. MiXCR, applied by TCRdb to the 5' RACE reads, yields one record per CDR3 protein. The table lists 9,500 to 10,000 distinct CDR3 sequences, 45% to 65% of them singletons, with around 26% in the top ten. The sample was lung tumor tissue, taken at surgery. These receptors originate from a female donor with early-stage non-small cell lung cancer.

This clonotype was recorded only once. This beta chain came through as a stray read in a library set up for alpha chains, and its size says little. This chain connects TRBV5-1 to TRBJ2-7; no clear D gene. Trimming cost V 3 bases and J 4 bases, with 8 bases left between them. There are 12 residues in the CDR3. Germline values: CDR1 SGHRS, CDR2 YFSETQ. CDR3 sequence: CASSSTRYEQYF. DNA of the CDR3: TGCGCCAGCAGCTCCACAAGGTACGAGCAGTACTTC.

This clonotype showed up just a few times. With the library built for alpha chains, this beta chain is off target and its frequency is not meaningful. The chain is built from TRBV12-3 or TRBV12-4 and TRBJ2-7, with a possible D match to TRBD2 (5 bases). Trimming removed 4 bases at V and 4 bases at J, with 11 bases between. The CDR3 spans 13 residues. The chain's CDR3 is CASSWVGIYEQYF. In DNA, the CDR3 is TGTGCCAGCAGTTGGGTCGGGATTTACGAGCAGTACTTC.

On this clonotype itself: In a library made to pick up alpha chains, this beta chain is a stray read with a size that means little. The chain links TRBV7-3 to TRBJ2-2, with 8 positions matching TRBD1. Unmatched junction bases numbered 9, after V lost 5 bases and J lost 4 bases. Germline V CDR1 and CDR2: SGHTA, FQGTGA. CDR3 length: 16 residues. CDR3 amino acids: CASSATGTGLTGELFF. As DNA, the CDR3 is TGTGCCAGCAGCGCTACCGGGACAGGCCTCACCGGGGAGCTGTTTTTT.

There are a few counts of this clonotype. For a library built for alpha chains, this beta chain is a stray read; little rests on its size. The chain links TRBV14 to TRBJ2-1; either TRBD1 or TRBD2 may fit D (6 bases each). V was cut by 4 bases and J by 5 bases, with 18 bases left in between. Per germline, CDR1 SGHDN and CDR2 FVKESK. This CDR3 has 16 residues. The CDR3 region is CASSPVLGGRHNEQFF. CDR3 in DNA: TGTGCCAGCAGCCCCGTGCTGGGGGGCCGGCACAATGAGCAGTTCTTC.

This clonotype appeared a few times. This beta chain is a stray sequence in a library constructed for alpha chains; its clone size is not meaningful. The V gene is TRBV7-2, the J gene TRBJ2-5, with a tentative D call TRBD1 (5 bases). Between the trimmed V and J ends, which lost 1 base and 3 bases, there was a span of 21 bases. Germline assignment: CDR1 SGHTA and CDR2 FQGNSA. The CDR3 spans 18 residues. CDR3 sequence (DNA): TGTGCCAGCAGCTTAGGACAGCTCGAGCTAGTGAGAAAAGAGACCCAGTACTTC. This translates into CASSLGQLELVRKETQYF.

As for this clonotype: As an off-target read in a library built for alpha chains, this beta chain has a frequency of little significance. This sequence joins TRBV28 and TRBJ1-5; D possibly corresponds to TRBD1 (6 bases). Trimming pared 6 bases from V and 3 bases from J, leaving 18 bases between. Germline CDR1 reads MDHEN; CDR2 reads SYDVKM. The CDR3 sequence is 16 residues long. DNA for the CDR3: TGTGCCAGCAGGAGGACGGCCCTGGGGGCCAATCAGCCCCAGCATTTT. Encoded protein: CASRRTALGANQPQHF.

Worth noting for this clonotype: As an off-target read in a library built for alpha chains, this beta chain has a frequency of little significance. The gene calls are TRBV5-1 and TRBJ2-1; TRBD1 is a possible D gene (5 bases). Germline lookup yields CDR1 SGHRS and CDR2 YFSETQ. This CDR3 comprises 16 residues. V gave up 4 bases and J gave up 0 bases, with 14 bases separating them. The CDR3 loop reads CASSKTEPSSYNEQFF. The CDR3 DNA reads TGCGCCAGCAGCAAGACAGAACCTAGCTCCTACAATGAGCAGTTCTTC.

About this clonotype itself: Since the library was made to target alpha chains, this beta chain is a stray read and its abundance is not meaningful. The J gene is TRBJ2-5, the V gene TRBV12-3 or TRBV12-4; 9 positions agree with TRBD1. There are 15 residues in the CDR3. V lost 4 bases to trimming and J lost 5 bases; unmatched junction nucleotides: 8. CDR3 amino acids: CASSYTGGRGETQYF. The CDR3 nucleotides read TGTGCCAGCAGTTACACAGGGGGCAGAGGGGAGACCCAGTACTTC.

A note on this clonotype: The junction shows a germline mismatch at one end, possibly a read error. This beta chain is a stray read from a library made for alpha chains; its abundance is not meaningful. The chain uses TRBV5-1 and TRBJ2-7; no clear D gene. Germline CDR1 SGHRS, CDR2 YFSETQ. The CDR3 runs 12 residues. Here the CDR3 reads CASSSTAYEQYF. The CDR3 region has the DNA TGTGCCAGCAGCTCAACGGCCTACGAGCAGTACTTC.

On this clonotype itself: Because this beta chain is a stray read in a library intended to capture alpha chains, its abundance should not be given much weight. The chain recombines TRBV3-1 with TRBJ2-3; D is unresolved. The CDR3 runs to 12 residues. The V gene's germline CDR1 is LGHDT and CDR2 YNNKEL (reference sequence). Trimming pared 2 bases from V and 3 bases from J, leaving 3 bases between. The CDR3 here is CASSQITDTQYF. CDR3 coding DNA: TGTGCCAGCAGCCAAATTACAGATACGCAGTATTTT.

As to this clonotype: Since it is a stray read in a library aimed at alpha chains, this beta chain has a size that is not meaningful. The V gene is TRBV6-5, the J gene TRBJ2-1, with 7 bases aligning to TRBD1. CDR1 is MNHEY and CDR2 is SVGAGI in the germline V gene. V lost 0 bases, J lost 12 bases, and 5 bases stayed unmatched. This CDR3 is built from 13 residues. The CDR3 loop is CASSYSRQGRQFF. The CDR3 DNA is TGTGCCAGCAGTTACTCACGACAGGGTAGGCAGTTCTTC.

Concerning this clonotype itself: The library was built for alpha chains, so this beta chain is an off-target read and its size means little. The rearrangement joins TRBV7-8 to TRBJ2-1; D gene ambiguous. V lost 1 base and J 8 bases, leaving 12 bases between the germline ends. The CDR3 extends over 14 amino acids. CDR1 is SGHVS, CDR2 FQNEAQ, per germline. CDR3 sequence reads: CASSLVIDTYEQFF. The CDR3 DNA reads TGTGCCAGCAGCTTAGTTATAGATACATATGAGCAGTTCTTC.